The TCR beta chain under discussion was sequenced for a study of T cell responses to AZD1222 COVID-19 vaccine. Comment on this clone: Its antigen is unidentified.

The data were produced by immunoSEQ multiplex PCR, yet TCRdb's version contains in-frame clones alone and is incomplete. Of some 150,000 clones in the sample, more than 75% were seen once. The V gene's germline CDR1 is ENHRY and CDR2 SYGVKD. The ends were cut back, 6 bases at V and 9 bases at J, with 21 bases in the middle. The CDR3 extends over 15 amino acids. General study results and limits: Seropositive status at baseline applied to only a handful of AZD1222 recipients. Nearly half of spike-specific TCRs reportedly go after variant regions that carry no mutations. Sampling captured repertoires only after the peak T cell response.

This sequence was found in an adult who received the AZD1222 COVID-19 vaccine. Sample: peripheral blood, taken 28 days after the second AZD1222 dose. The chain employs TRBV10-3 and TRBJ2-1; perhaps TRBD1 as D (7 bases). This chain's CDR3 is CAIRKYGTVEGEQFF. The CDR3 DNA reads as TGTGCCATCAGGAAATACGGGACAGTGGAGGGTGAGCAGTTCTTC.